The 20 T cell receptor beta chains given below trace back to one sample, sequenced in a study of response to subunit inactivated influenza vaccine. One entry per CDR3 protein results from TCRdb running MiXCR on the RT-PCR reads. Of 530,000 or so distinct CDR3 sequences in the sample, 10% to 15% were seen once. The material sequenced was PBMCs from blood, taken on the day of vaccination. These receptors were obtained from a man aged 50 or older who received an inactivated influenza vaccine.

This clonotype was seen more than once but under ten times. The chain combines TRBV27 with TRBJ2-1; no clear D gene. Per germline, CDR1 MNHEY and CDR2 SMNVEV (reference sequence). Trimming took 11 bases from V and 0 from J, leaving 20 bases between them. The CDR3 is 16 amino acids. CDR3 region: CASLPDPANSYNEQFF. CDR3 DNA: TGTGCCTCCCTCCCCGACCCAGCGAACTCCTACAATGAGCAGTTCTTC.

Ten or more counts support this clonotype. The chain employs TRBV5-1 and TRBJ2-1; D unresolved. The CDR3 is 13 amino acids. Germline V gives CDR1 SGHRS, CDR2 YFSETQ. With 1 base removed from V and 4 bases from J, the gap between germline ends came to 6 bases. This CDR3 reads CASSLQEYNEQFF. The CDR3 nucleotides are TGCGCCAGCAGCTTGCAGGAGTACAATGAGCAGTTCTTC.

This clonotype has more than one count but fewer than ten. The V call is TRBV5-1, the J call TRBJ1-6, with no clear D. Germline assignment: CDR1 SGHRS and CDR2 YFSETQ. V gave up 0 bases and J gave up 10 bases, with 11 bases separating them. This CDR3 has 14 residues. The CDR3 reads CASSLADKISPLHF. CDR3 bases: TGCGCCAGCAGCTTGGCTGACAAGATATCACCCCTCCACTTT. Full variable domain (missing parts from reference TRBV5-1 and TRBJ1-6): KAGVTQTPRYLIKTRGQQVTLSCSPISGHRSVSWYQQTPGQGLQFLFEYFSETQRNKGNFPGRFSGRQFSNSRSEMNVSTLELGDSALYLCASSLADKISPLHFGNGTRLTVT.

This clonotype was found a few times. The chain joins TRBV25-1 to TRBJ2-7, with TRBD2 matching 8 bases. Germline CDR1 MGHDK, CDR2 SYGVNS. The CDR3 spans 15 residues. The trim removed 5 bases at V and 2 bases at J, leaving 8 bases unmatched. This CDR3 reads CASSQTGGPTYEQYF. In DNA form, the CDR3 reads TGTGCCAGCAGTCAGACGGGAGGGCCGACCTACGAGCAGTACTTC.

This clonotype was counted between two and nine times. The chain links TRBV15 to TRBJ2-1, with 7 bases lining up with TRBD1. This CDR3 has 12 amino acids. Trimming removed 8 bases from V and 3 bases from J; junction bases left unmatched: 1. The germline V gene has CDR1 LNHNV and CDR2 YYDKDF (reference sequence). The CDR3 region is CATDRDYNEQFF. Written as DNA, the CDR3 is TGTGCCACCGACAGGGACTACAATGAGCAGTTCTTC. The complete variable domain, with remaining parts taken from reference TRBV15 and TRBJ2-1, reads DAMVIQNPRYQVTQFGKPVTLSCSQTLNHNVMYWYQQKSSQAPKLLFHYYDKDFNNEADTPDNFQSRRPNTSFCFLDIRSPGLGDTAMYLCATDRDYNEQFFGPGTRLTVL.

V usage is TRBV5-1 and J usage is TRBJ1-1, with D maybe TRBD1 (6 bases). Germline CDR1 is SGHRS and CDR2 is YFSETQ. This CDR3 comprises 17 residues. V lost 0 bases, J lost 7 bases, and 22 bases lay in between. The CDR3 spells CASSLAPRVSGGVEAFF. The CDR3 coding sequence is TGCGCCAGCAGCTTGGCTCCTAGGGTATCGGGGGGCGTTGAAGCTTTCTTT.

This clonotype was picked up a small number of times. This chain joins TRBV29-1 and TRBJ1-6; D is unresolved. The CDR3 totals 13 residues. Trimming took off 7 bases at V and 7 bases at J, with 14 bases between the two ends. Germline V lookup: CDR1 SQVTM, CDR2 ANQGSEA. CDR3: CSGRTDPNSPLHF. The CDR3 region has the DNA TGCAGCGGAAGGACCGATCCGAATTCACCCCTCCACTTT.

This clonotype was detected only a few times. The junction differs from germline at one of its ends, possibly a read error. The V call is TRBV6-1, the J call TRBJ1-1; maybe TRBD1 (5 bases). CDR1 and CDR2 (germline): MNHNS, SASEGT. The length of the CDR3 is 14 residues. DNA for the CDR3: TGTGCCAGCAGGGAAGACAGAGTGAACACTGAAGCTTTCTTT. This encodes CASREDRVNTEAFF.

This clonotype has a count of ten or more. The chain has TRBV28 and TRBJ1-1; D uncertain. The length of the CDR3 is 12 residues. Germline CDR1 reads MDHEN; CDR2 reads SYDVKM. V dropped 9 bases and J dropped 2 bases, with 10 bases sitting between them. The CDR3 DNA reads TGTGCCAGTCGGGGAGTTAACACTGAAGCTTTCTTT. Its protein product is CASRGVNTEAFF.

The chain combines TRBV5-5 with TRBJ2-1, with 13 bases matching TRBD2. The germline V gene encodes CDR1 SGHKS and CDR2 YYEKEE (reference sequence). The length of the CDR3 is 15 residues. The junction had 8 bases not matched to a gene; V was cut back by 7 bases and J by 7 bases. CDR3 in DNA: TGTGCCAGCCGACCGGGACTAGCGGGAAAAAATGAGCAGTTCTTC. This translates into CASRPGLAGKNEQFF.

This chain links TRBV12-3 or TRBV12-4 with TRBJ2-7; 10 bases match TRBD1. V dropped 3 bases and J dropped 5; count of bases not matched to a gene: 10. The CDR3 length is 16 residues. The chain's CDR3 is CASSFLRGTGAHEQYF. Written as DNA, the CDR3 is TGTGCCAGCAGTTTTCTACGCGGGACAGGGGCCCACGAGCAGTACTTC.

Ten or more counts support this clonotype. J is TRBJ1-5 and V is TRBV12-3 or TRBV12-4, with D perhaps matching TRBD1 (5 bases). The germline V and J ends were trimmed by 3 bases and 3 bases, with 9 bases remaining between them. The CDR3 spans 14 residues. This CDR3 reads CASSLGTANQPQHF. The DNA for the CDR3 is TGTGCCAGCAGTTTGGGGACGGCCAATCAGCCCCAGCATTTT.

There are many counts of this clonotype. The gene calls are TRBV12-3 or TRBV12-4 and TRBJ2-3; 9 bases agree with TRBD2. The CDR3 has 14 amino acids. Trimming took 3 bases from V and 3 from J; bases not matched to a gene: 1. The CDR3 DNA is TGTGCCAGCAGTTTGGGACTAGCAACAGATACGCAGTATTTT. It specifies CASSLGLATDTQYF.

This clonotype appeared many times. CDR3 coding DNA: TGTGCCAGCAGCTTAGCCGGCCGGAGCTCCTACAATGAGCAGTTCTTC. Protein: CASSLAGRSSYNEQFF. The gene calls are TRBV7-9 and TRBJ2-1; unclear D gene. V gave up 0 bases and J gave up 0 bases, with 9 bases separating them. The CDR3 has 16 residues. The germline gives CDR1 SEHNR, CDR2 FQNEAQ (reference sequence).

This clonotype came up many times. The J gene is TRBJ2-2, the V gene TRBV10-3; 7 nucleotides match TRBD2. V gave up 6 bases and J gave up 5 bases; unmatched junction bases: 3. CDR3 length equals 13 residues. Looked up from germline, CDR1 is ENHRY and CDR2 is SYGVKD. CDR3 nucleotides: TGTGCCATCAGAGGACTAGGAACCGGGGAGCTGTTTTTT. It translates to CAIRGLGTGELFF.

This clonotype was observed a handful of times. The chain links TRBV9 to TRBJ2-5, with 11 bases fitting TRBD2. CDR1 and CDR2 (germline): SGDLS, YYNGEE. The CDR3 loop spans 16 amino acids. V dropped 2 bases and J dropped 5; count of bases not matched to a gene: 8. The CDR3 spells CASSVLAGGGRETQYF. DNA of the CDR3: TGTGCCAGCAGCGTTTTAGCGGGAGGGGGTCGGGAGACCCAGTACTTC.

This clonotype was detected only a few times. The chain carries TRBV6-1 and TRBJ2-3, with 8 bases lining up with TRBD2. Germline V gives CDR1 MNHNS, CDR2 SASEGT. The CDR3 is made up of 15 amino acids. Germline trimming cut 8 bases from V and 2 bases from J; bases unmatched to any gene: 9. CDR3 region: CASGNSGEITDTQYF. The CDR3 bases are TGTGCCAGCGGTAATAGCGGGGAGATCACAGATACGCAGTATTTT.

This CDR3 is CASSYSYPVADGTYEQYF. Here the CDR3 DNA reads TGTGCCAGCAGTTACTCTTACCCCGTAGCAGACGGGACCTACGAGCAGTACTTC. The chain carries TRBV6-2 or TRBV6-3 and TRBJ2-7; perhaps TRBD2 as D (5 bases). This CDR3 is 18 amino acids long. V shed 0 bases and J shed 2 bases, with 20 bases lying between them. Germline CDR1 and CDR2: MNHEY and SVGEGT.

The chain is built from TRBV12-3 or TRBV12-4 and TRBJ1-2, with D uncertain. Trimming left V 1 base short and J 8 bases short, with 8 bases between. This CDR3 is 12 amino acids long. The CDR3 protein is CASSLGPDGYTF. CDR3 DNA sequence: TGTGCCAGCAGTTTAGGGCCGGACGGCTACACCTTC.

The chain couples TRBV4-3 to TRBJ2-1, with 10 bases fitting TRBD2. Germline V gene lookup returns CDR1 LGHNA and CDR2 YSLEER. The CDR3 consists of 17 residues. Unmatched junction bases numbered 11, after V lost 1 base and J lost 8 bases. Here the CDR3 reads CASSQVPGTSVSYEQFF. The CDR3 nucleotides are TGCGCCAGCAGCCAAGTACCCGGGACTAGCGTTTCGTATGAGCAGTTCTTC.